Listed below are T cell receptor beta chains from one sample, sequenced in a study of Ad26.COV2.S vaccination and SARS-CoV-2 variants. The table came from immunoSEQ multiplex PCR; TCRdb's copy has only in-frame clones and leaves some out. The sample shows roughly 700,000 clones, around 89% of them seen only once. The material was peripheral blood, obtained in a trial of Ad26.COV2.S vaccine versus placebo. These TCRs come from a person between 18 and 65 years old who received the Ad26.COV2.S COVID-19 vaccine or a placebo. The CDR3 runs from the conserved cysteine through the conserved F or W. A D gene is named only where the DNA matches it firmly. Not all rows give a size; the values are once, few, many and, for expanded clones, a class.

abundance,d_gene,j_gene,v_gene,CDR3aa,CDR3nt
.,.,TRBJ2-5,TRBV27,CASSLSPRVGETQYF,TGTGCCAGCAGTTTATCCCCCAGGGTGGGGGAGACCCAGTACTTC
.,.,TRBJ1-2,TRBV6-1,CASSEVGTLNYGYTF,TGTGCCAGCAGTGAGGTCGGGACACTTAACTATGGCTACACCTTC
.,TRBD1,TRBJ1-6,TRBV14,CASSQSLTSGQGDSPLHF,TGTGCCAGCAGCCAATCATTAACATCGGGACAGGGTGATTCACCCCTCCACTTT
.,.,TRBJ2-1,TRBV30,CAWSVGQTGQFF,TGTGCCTGGAGTGTTGGACAAACTGGGCAGTTCTTC
.,TRBD1,TRBJ2-4,TRBV10-1,CASSEPRQGNIQYF,TGCGCCAGCAGTGAGCCCCGACAGGGAAACATTCAGTACTTC
.,TRBD2,TRBJ2-3,TRBV7-3,CASSRGVGPGTDTQYF,TGTGCCAGCAGCCGGGGGGTAGGTCCGGGAACAGATACGCAGTATTTT
.,TRBD1,TRBJ2-7,TRBV5-1,CASSLGTGLLRAQYF,TGCGCCAGCAGCTTGGGGACAGGCCTCCTACGAGCGCAGTACTTC
.,.,TRBJ1-3,TRBV20-1,CSASRSARRNTIYF,TGCAGTGCTAGTCGGTCGGCAAGACGAAACACCATATATTTT
once,.,TRBJ2-2,TRBV6-1,CASSEWVRGLNGELFF,TGTGCCAGCAGTGAATGGGTACGCGGCCTTAACGGGGAGCTGTTTTTT
few,.,TRBJ1-3,TRBV10-3,CAIGGVAGNTIYF,TGTGCCATCGGGGGCGTCGCTGGAAACACCATATATTTT
.,.,TRBJ1-3,TRBV10-1,CAIGGNTIYF,TGCGCCATCGGGGGAAACACCATATATTTT
.,TRBD1,TRBJ1-1,TRBV7-9,CASRHPGQPHTEAFF,TGTGCCAGCAGGCATCCGGGACAGCCCCACACTGAAGCTTTCTTT
.,.,TRBJ2-7,TRBV7-9,CASSLIGGEQYF,TGTGCCAGCAGCTTAATTGGGGGCGAGCAGTACTTC
.,.,TRBJ2-5,TRBV7-7,CASSFPGGVETQYF,TGTGCCAGCAGCTTCCCAGGGGGGGTGGAGACCCAGTACTTC
.,TRBD1,TRBJ2-1,TRBV5-1,CASSMTGVRYNEQFF,TGCGCCAGCAGCATGACAGGGGTAAGGTACAATGAGCAGTTCTTC
.,TRBD1,TRBJ2-7,TRBV4-2,CASSQPGQGSYEQYF,TGTGCCAGCAGCCAGCCCGGACAGGGGTCCTACGAGCAGTACTTC
once,.,TRBJ1-3,TRBV12-3/TRBV12-4,CASSGQIRNTIYF,TGTGCCAGCAGCGGACAGATCCGAAACACCATATATTTT
.,TRBD1,TRBJ1-4,TRBV9,CASSVTGGGEKLFF,TGTGCCAGCAGCGTGACAGGGGGCGGTGAAAAACTGTTTTTT
.,.,TRBJ1-1,TRBV4-2,CASSQERPGGGAFF,TGTGCCAGCAGCCAAGAACGGCCGGGGGGAGGAGCTTTCTTT
.,.,TRBJ1-2,TRBV24-1,CATSESVFTGYTF,TGTGCCACCAGTGAATCGGTCTTTACTGGCTACACCTTC
.,.,TRBJ2-3,TRBV10-3,CAISLFEGLHADTQYF,TGTGCCATCAGTCTTTTCGAGGGGCTGCATGCAGATACGCAGTATTTT
.,.,TRBJ1-4,TRBV14,CASSQDPGTNEKLFF,TGTGCCAGCAGCCAAGACCCCGGGACAAATGAAAAACTGTTTTTT
.,TRBD1,TRBJ1-2,TRBV6-5,CASSRQGDYGYTF,TGTGCCAGCAGCCGACAGGGTGACTATGGCTACACCTTC
.,.,TRBJ2-3,TRBV5-1,CASSLAGSTDTQYF,TGCGCCAGCAGCTTAGCAGGGAGTACAGATACGCAGTATTTT
.,.,TRBJ2-2,TRBV7-2,CASNRLVGSTGELFF,TGTGCCTCAAATAGACTAGTCGGGAGCACCGGGGAGCTGTTTTTT
.,.,TRBJ2-7,TRBV7-3,CASSSGSSFRQYF,TGTGCCAGCAGCTCGGGAAGCTCTTTTAGGCAGTACTTC
.,TRBD1,TRBJ2-7,TRBV18,CASSPRTGSYEQYF,TGTGCCAGCTCACCAAGGACAGGGTCCTACGAGCAGTACTTC
.,TRBD2,TRBJ2-2,TRBV19,CASSGGVNGELFF,TGTGCCAGTAGTGGGGGGGTCAACGGGGAGCTGTTTTTT
.,.,TRBJ2-7,TRBV12-5,CASAATGTAISYEQYF,TGTGCTAGTGCCGCGACCGGGACTGCGATTTCCTACGAGCAGTACTTC
.,TRBD1,TRBJ1-2,TRBV7-9,CASSSGQGRGGYGYTF,TGTGCCAGCAGCTCAGGACAGGGGCGCGGTGGCTATGGCTACACCTTC
.,.,TRBJ1-1,TRBV30,CAWSARRGTEAFF,TGTGCCTGGAGTGCAAGGAGGGGAACTGAAGCTTTCTTT
.,TRBD2,TRBJ2-2,TRBV24-1,CATQREVTGELFF,TGTGCCACCCAGCGGGAGGTCACCGGGGAGCTGTTTTTT
.,TRBD2,TRBJ2-2,TRBV7-8,CASSSGLAGELFF,TGTGCCAGCAGCTCGGGACTAGCCGGGGAGCTGTTTTTT
.,.,TRBJ1-5,TRBV19,CASSFAHERGNQPQHF,TGTGCCAGTAGTTTCGCTCATGAAAGGGGAAATCAGCCCCAGCATTTT
.,.,TRBJ1-4,TRBV29-1,CSVVQGNNEKLFF,TGCAGCGTTGTTCAGGGGAATAATGAAAAACTGTTTTTT
.,TRBD1,TRBJ2-1,TRBV12-3/TRBV12-4,CASKGGDEQFF,TGTGCCAGCAAAGGGGGCGATGAGCAGTTCTTC
.,TRBD2,TRBJ2-1,TRBV7-9,CASRGLAGAYNEQFF,TGTGCCAGCAGAGGACTAGCGGGAGCATACAATGAGCAGTTCTTC
once,.,TRBJ2-6,TRBV10-2,CASSEVGQGANVLTF,TGCGCCAGCAGTGAGGTGGGACAAGGGGCCAACGTCCTGACTTTC
.,.,TRBJ1-2,TRBV15,CATSRVKGYGYTF,TGTGCCACCAGCAGAGTAAAGGGGTATGGCTACACCTTC
.,.,TRBJ2-4,TRBV30,CAWSRSENIQYF,TGTGCCTGGAGTCGAAGTGAAAACATTCAGTACTTC
once,TRBD2,TRBJ2-7,TRBV5-1,CASSLRLAGAYEQYF,TGCGCCAGCAGCCTACGTCTAGCGGGAGCCTACGAGCAGTACTTC
.,.,TRBJ1-6,TRBV5-4,CASSLGRTDNSPLHF,TGTGCCAGCAGCTTGGGTCGGACAGACAATTCACCCCTCCACTTT
.,.,TRBJ1-5,TRBV6-5,CASSYSMGGQPQHF,TGTGCCAGCAGTTACTCGATGGGCGGGCAGCCCCAGCATTTT
.,.,TRBJ2-7,TRBV7-8,CASSLDGTTHEQYF,TGTGCCAGCAGCTTAGATGGAACCACCCACGAGCAGTACTTC
.,TRBD2,TRBJ2-5,TRBV3-1/TRBV3-2,CASSRGTSGQETQYF,TGTGCCAGCAGCAGGGGGACTAGCGGGCAAGAGACCCAGTACTTC
.,.,TRBJ1-2,TRBV18,CASSQQRDGDGYTF,TGTGCCAGCTCACAACAGAGGGACGGAGATGGCTACACCTTC
once,.,TRBJ2-3,TRBV6-2/TRBV6-3,CASSYSLASTDTQYF,TGTGCCAGCAGTTACTCTCTAGCGTCGACAGATACGCAGTATTTT
.,.,TRBJ2-3,TRBV15,CATSSLASSTDTQYF,TGTGCCACCAGCTCGCTAGCGAGTAGCACAGATACGCAGTATTTT
.,TRBD1,TRBJ2-7,TRBV6-6,CASSYGQGWEVYEQYF,TGTGCCAGCAGTTACGGACAGGGGTGGGAAGTCTACGAGCAGTACTTC
.,TRBD1,TRBJ2-5,TRBV2,CASSVTGGETQYF,TGTGCCAGCAGCGTGACAGGGGGAGAGACCCAGTACTTC
.,.,TRBJ2-3,TRBV11-1,CASSLRTDTQYF,TGTGCCAGCAGCCTCCGAACGGATACGCAGTATTTT
.,.,TRBJ2-6,TRBV6-6,CASSYLDHPGANVLTF,TGTGCCAGCAGTTACTTAGATCATCCTGGGGCCAACGTCCTGACTTTC
.,TRBD2,TRBJ2-2,TRBV7-3,CASSKGGGTPGELFF,TGTGCCAGCAGCAAAGGCGGGGGGACCCCCGGGGAGCTGTTTTTT
.,.,TRBJ1-1,TRBV15,CATSRGEGIYTEAFF,TGTGCCACCAGCAGAGGAGAGGGGATTTACACTGAAGCTTTCTTT